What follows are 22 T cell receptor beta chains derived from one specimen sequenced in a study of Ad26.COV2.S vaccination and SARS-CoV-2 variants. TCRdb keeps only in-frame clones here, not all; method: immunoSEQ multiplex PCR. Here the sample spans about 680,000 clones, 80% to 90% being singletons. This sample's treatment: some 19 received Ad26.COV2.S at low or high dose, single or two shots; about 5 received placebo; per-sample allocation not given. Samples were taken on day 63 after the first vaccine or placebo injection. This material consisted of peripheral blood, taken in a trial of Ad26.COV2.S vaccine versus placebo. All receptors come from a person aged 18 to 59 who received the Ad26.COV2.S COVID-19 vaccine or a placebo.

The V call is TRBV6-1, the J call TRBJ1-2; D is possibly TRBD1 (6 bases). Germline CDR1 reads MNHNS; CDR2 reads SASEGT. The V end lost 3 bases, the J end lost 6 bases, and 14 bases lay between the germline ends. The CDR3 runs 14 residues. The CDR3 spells CASSDRGPGNGYTF. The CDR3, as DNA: TGTGCCAGCAGTGACAGGGGACCGGGGAATGGCTACACCTTC.

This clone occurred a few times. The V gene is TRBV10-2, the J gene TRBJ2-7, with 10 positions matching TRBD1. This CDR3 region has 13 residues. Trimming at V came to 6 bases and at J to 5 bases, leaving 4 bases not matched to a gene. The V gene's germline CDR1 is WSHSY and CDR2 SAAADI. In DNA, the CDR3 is TGCGCCAGCAGAGCGGACAGGGGGGACGAGCAGTACTTC. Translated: CASRADRGDEQYF.

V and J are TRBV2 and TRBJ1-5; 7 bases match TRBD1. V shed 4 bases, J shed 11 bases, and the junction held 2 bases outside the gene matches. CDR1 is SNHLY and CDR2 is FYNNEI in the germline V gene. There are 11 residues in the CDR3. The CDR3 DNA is TGTGCCAGCAGTGGTGACAGGGCCCAGCATTTT. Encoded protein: CASSGDRAQHF. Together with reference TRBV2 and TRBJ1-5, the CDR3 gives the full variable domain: EPEVTQTPSHQVTQMGQEVILRCVPISNHLYFYWYRQILGQKVEFLVSFYNNEISEKSEIFDDQFSVERPDGSNFTLKIRSTKLEDSAMYFCASSGDRAQHFGDGTRLSIL.

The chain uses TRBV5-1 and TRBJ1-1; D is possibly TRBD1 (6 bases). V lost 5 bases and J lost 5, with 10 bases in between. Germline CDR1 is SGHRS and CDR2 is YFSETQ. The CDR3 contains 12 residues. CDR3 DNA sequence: TGCGCCAGCAGACAGGGCTCAACTGAAGCTTTCTTT. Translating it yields CASRQGSTEAFF.

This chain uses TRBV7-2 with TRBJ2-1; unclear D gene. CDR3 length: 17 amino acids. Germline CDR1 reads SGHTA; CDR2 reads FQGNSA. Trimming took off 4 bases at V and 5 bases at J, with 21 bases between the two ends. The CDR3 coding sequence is TGTGCCAGCAGCTCGACCCCCAGGATTCGTTCAGACAATGAGCAGTTCTTC. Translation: CASSSTPRIRSDNEQFF. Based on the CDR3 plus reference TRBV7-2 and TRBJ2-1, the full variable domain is GAGVSQSPSNKVTEKGKDVELRCDPISGHTALYWYRQSLGQGLEFLIYFQGNSAPDKSGLPSDRFSAERTGGSVSTLTIQRTQQEDSAVYLCASSSTPRIRSDNEQFFGPGTRLTVL.

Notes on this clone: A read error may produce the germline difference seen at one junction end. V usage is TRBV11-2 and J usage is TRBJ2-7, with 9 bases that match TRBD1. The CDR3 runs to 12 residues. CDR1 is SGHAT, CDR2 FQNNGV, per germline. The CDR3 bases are TGTGCCAGCAGCTTTTCCGGGACAGGGTCTTGGTTC. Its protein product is CASSFSGTGSWF.

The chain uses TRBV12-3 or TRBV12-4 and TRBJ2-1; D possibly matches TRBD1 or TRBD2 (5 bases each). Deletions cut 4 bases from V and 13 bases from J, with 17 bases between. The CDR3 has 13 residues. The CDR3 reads CASSSPEGYGQFF. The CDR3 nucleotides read TGTGCCAGCAGTTCCCCAGAGGGGTATGGTCAGTTCTTC.

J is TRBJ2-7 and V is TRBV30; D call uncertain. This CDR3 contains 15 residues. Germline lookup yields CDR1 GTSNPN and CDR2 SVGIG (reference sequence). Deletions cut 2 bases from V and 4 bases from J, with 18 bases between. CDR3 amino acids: CAWSLTGLSEYEQYF. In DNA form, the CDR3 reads TGTGCCTGGAGTTTAACGGGCCTCTCTGAGTACGAGCAGTACTTC.

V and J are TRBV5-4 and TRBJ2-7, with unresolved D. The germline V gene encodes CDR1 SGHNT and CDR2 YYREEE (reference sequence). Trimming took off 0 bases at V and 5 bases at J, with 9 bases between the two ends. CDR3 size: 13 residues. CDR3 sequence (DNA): TGTGCCAGCAGCTTGGATTCCGCGCACGAGCAGTACTTC. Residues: CASSLDSAHEQYF.

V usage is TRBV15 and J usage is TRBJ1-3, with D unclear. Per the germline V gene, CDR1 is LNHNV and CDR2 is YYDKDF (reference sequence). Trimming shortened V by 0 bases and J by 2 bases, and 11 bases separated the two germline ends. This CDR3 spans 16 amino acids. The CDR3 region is CATSREGSLTGNTIYF. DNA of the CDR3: TGTGCCACCAGCAGAGAAGGTTCTCTGACTGGAAACACCATATATTTT.

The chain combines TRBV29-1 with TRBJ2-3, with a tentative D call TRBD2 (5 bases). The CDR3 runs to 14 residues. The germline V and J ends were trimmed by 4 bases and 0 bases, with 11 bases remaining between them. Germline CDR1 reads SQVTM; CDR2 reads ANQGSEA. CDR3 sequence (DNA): TGCAGCGTTGGTTTAGCGACTAGCACAGATACGCAGTATTTT. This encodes CSVGLATSTDTQYF.

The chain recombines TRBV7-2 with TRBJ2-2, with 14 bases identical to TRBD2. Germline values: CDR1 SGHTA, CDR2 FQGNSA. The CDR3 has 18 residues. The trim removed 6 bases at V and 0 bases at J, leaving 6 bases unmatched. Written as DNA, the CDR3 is TGTGCCAGCAGTCCGACTAGCGGGGGGGTTACGAACACCGGGGAGCTGTTTTTT. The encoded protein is CASSPTSGGVTNTGELFF.

CDR3 in amino acids: CASSLSSGGAHPGQYF. The CDR3 nucleotides are TGTGCCAGCAGTTTGTCTAGCGGGGGTGCCCATCCAGGGCAGTATTTT. The chain is built from TRBV28 and TRBJ2-3; TRBD2 aligns across 10 bases. The CDR3 sequence is 16 residues long. V shed 3 bases, J shed 11 bases, and the junction held 14 bases outside the gene matches. CDR1 MDHEN and CDR2 SYDVKM come from the germline V gene.

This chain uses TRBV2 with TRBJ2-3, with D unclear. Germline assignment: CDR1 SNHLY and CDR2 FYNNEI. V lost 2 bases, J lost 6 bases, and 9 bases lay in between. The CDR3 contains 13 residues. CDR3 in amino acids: CASSESQVDTQYF. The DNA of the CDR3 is TGTGCCAGCAGTGAATCCCAGGTCGATACGCAGTATTTT.

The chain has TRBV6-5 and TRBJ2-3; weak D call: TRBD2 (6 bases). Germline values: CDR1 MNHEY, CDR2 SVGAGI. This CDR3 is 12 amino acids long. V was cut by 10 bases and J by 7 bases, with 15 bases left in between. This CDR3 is CAISGTSYTQYF. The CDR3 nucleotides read TGTGCCATATCCGGGACTTCTTATACGCAGTATTTT.

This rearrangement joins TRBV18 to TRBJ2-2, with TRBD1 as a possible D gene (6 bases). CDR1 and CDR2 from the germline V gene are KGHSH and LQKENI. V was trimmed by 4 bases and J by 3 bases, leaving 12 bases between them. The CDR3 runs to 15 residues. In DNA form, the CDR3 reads TGTGCCAGCTCACACCGGGACACAGACACCGGGGAGCTGTTTTTT. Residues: CASSHRDTDTGELFF.

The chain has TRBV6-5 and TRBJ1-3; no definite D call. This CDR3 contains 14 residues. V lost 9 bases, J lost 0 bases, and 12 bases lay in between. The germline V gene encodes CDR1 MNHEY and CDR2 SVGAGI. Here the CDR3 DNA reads TGTGCCAGTCACAAGGGAAGCTCTGGAAACACCATATATTTT. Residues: CASHKGSSGNTIYF.

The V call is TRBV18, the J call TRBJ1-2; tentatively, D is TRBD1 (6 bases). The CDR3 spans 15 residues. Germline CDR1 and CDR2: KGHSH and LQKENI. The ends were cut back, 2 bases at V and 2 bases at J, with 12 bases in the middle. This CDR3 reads CASSPTGSPNYGYTF. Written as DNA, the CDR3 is TGTGCCAGCTCACCAACAGGGTCCCCAAACTATGGCTACACCTTC.

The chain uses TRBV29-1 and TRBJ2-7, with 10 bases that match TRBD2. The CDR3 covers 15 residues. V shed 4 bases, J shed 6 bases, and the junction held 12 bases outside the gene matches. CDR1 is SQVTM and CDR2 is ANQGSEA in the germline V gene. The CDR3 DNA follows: TGCAGCGTTGCTCCTCTAGCGGGAGCGGGGCTCGAGCAGTACTTC. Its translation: CSVAPLAGAGLEQYF.

The DNA of the CDR3 is TGTGCCAGCTCACCAGGTTTTGCGGGAACTGAAGCTTTCTTT. This sequence encodes CASSPGFAGTEAFF. The chain is built from TRBV18 and TRBJ1-1; D uncertain. V dropped 2 bases and J dropped 5 bases, with 12 bases sitting between them. This CDR3 has 14 residues. Germline CDR1 KGHSH, CDR2 LQKENI.

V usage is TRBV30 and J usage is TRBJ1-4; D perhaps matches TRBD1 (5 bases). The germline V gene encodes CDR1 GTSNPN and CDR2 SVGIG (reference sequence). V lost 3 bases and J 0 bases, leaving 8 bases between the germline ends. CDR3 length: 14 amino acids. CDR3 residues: CAWRTGATNEKLFF. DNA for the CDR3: TGTGCCTGGAGAACAGGAGCAACTAATGAAAAACTGTTTTTT.

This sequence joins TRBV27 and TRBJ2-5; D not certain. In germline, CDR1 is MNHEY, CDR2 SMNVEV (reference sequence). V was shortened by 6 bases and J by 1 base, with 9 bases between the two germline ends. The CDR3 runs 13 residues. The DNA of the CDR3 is TGTGCCAGCAGCAGACAAACCCAAGAGACCCAGTACTTC. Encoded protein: CASSRQTQETQYF.